This T cell receptor beta chain was identified during a study of T cell repertoires in cytomegalovirus infection. V was shortened by 0 bases and J by 4 bases, with 11 bases between the two germline ends. Germline-derived CDR1 and CDR2 are SGHDT and YYEEEE. The CDR3 sequence is 14 residues long. MiXCR was run by TCRdb on the reads, yielding one entry per CDR3 protein. The sample holds about half a million distinct CDR3 sequences, 30% to 40% seen once. The table lists this clonotype with a few counts. Its antigen is not identified. The receptor was isolated from a human donor in good health (CMV status not recorded). Some clones in this sample may be carry-over from other donors' samples. The starting material was cultured PBMCs, obtained from culture after CMV antigen stimulation. This chain links TRBV5-6 with TRBJ2-7; unclear D gene. The CDR3 DNA is TGTGCCAGCAGCTTGGGACTCCGAGCGTACGAGCAGTACTTC. This translates into CASSLGLRAYEQYF.